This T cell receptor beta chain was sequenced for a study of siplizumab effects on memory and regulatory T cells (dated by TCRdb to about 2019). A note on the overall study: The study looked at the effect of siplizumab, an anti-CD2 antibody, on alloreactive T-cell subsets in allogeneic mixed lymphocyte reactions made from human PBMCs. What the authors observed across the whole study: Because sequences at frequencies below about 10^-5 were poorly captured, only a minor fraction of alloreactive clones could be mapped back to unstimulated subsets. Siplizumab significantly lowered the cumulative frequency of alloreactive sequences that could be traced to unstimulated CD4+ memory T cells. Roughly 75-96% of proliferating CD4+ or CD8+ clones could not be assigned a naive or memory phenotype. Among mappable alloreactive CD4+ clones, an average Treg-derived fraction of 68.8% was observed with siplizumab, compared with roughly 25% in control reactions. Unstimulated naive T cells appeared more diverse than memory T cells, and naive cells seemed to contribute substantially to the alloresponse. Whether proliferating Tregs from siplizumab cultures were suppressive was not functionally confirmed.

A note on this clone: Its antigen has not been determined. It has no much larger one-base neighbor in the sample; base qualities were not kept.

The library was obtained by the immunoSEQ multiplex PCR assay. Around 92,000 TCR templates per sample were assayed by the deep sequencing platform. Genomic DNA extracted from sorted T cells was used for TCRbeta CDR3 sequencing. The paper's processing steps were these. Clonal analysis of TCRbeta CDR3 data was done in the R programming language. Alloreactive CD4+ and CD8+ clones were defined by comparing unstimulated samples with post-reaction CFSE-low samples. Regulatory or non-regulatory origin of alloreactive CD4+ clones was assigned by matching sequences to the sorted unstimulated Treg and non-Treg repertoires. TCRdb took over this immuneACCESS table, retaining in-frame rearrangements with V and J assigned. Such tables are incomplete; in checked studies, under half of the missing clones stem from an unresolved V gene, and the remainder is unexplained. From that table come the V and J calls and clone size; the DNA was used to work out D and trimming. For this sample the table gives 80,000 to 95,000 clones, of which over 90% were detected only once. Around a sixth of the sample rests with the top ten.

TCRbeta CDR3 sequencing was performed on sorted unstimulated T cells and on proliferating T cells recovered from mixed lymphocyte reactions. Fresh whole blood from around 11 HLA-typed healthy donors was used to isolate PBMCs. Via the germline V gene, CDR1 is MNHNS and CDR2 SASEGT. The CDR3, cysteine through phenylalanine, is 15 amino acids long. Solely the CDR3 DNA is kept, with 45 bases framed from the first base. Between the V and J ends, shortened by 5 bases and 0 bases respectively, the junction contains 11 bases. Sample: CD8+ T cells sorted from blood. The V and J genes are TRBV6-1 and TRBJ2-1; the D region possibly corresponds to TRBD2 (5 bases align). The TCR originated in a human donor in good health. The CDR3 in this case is CASSQDFSSYNEQFF. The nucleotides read TGTGCCAGCAGTCAGGACTTTAGCTCCTACAATGAGCAGTTCTTC.